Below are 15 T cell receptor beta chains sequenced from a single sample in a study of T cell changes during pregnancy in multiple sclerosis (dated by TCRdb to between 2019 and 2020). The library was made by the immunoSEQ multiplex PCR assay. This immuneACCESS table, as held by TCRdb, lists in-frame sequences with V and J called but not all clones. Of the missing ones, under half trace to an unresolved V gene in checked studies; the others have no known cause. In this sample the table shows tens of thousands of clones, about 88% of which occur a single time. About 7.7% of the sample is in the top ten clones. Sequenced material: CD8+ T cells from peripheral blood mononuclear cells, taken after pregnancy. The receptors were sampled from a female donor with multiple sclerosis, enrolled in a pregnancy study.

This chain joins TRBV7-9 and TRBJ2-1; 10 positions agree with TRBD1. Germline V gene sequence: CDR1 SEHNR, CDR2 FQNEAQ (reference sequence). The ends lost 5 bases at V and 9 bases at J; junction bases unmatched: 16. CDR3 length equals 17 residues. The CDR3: CASSPASRTGGGSEQFF. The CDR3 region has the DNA TGTGCCAGCAGCCCCGCTTCCCGGACAGGGGGTGGCAGTGAGCAGTTCTTC.

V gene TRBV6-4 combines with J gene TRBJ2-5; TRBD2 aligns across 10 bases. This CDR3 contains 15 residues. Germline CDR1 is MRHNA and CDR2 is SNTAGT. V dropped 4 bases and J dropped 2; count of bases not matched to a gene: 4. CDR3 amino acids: CASSALAGEQETQYF. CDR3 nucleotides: TGTGCCAGCAGTGCCCTAGCGGGAGAACAAGAGACCCAGTACTTC.

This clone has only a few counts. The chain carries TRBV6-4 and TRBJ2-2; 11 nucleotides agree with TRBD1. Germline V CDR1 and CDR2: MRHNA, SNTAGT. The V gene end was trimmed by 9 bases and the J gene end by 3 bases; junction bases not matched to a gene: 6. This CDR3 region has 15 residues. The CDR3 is CASSRTGGDTGELFF. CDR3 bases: TGTGCCAGTTCTCGGACAGGGGGCGACACCGGGGAGCTGTTTTTT.

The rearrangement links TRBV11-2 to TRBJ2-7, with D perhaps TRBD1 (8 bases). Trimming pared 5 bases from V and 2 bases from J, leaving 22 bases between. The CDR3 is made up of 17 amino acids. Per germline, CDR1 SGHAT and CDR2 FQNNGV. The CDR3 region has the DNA TGTGCCAGCAGCCAACTCCCGGACAGGGAGGGCACCTACGAGCAGTACTTC. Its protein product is CASSQLPDREGTYEQYF.

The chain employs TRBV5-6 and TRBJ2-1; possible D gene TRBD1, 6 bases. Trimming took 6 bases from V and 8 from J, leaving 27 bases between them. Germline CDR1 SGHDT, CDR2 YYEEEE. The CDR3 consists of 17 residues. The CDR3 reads CASNPPRRDILTDEQFF. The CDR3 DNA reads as TGTGCCAGCAACCCTCCCCGTAGGGACATTTTAACCGATGAGCAGTTCTTC.

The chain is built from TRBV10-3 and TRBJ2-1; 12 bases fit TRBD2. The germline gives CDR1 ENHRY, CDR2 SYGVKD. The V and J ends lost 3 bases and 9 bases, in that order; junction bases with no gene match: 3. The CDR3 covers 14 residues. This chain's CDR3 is CAISETSGRIEQFF. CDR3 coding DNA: TGTGCCATCAGTGAAACTAGCGGGAGGATTGAGCAGTTCTTC.

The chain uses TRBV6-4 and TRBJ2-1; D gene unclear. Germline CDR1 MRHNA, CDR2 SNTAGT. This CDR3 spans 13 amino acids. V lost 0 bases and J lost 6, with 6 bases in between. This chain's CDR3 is CASSDSFGNEQFF. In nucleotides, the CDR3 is TGTGCCAGCAGTGACTCGTTCGGCAATGAGCAGTTCTTC.

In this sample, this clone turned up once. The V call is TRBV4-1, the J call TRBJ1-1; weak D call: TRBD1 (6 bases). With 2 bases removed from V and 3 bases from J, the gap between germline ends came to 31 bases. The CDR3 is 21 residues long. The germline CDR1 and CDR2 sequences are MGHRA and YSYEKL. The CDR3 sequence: CASSQWPGSRGYLGRYTEAFF. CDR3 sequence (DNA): TGCGCCAGCAGCCAATGGCCGGGGAGTAGGGGGTATCTGGGCCGATACACTGAAGCTTTCTTT.

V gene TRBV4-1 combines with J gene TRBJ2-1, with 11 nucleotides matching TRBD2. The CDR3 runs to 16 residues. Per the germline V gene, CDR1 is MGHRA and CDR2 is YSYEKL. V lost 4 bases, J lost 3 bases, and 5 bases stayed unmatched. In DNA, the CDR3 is TGCGCCAGCAGCCTCCCCGGACTAGCGGGCTACAATGAGCAGTTCTTC. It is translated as CASSLPGLAGYNEQFF.

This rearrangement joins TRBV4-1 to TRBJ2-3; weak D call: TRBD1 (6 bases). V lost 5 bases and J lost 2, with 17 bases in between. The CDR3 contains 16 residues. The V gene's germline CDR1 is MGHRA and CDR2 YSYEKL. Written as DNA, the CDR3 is TGCGCCAGCAGCTCCCTACAACAGGGTGACACAGATACGCAGTATTTT. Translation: CASSSLQQGDTDTQYF.

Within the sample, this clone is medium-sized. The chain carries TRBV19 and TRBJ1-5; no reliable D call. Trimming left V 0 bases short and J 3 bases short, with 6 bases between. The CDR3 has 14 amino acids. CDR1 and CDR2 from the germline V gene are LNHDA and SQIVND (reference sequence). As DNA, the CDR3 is TGTGCCAGTAGTATAGAACAGTTCAATCAGCCCCAGCATTTT. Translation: CASSIEQFNQPQHF.

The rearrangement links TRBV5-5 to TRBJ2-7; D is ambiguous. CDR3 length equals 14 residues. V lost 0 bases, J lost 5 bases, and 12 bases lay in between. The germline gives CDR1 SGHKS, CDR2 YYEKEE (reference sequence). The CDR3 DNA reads TGTGCCAGCAGCTTGGGAGATTCGAGCGACGAGCAGTACTTC. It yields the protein CASSLGDSSDEQYF.

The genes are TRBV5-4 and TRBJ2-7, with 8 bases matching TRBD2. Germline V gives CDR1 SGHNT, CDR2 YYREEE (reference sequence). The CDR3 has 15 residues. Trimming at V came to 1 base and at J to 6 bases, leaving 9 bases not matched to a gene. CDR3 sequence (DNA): TGTGCCAGCAGCTTGTACCAGCGGGAGACGGGCGAGCAGTACTTC. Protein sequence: CASSLYQRETGEQYF.

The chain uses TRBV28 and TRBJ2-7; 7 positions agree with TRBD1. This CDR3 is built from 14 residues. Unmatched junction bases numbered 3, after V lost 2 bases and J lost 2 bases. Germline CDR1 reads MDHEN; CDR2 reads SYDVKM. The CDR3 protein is CASSLVQGAYEQYF. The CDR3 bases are TGTGCCAGCAGTTTAGTCCAGGGGGCCTACGAGCAGTACTTC.

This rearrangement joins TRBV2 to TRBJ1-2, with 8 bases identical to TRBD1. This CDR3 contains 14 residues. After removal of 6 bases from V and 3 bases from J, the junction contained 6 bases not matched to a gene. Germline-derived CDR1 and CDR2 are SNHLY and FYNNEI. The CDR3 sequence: CASRGTGQDYGYTF. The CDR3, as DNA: TGTGCCAGCAGGGGGACAGGACAGGACTATGGCTACACCTTC.